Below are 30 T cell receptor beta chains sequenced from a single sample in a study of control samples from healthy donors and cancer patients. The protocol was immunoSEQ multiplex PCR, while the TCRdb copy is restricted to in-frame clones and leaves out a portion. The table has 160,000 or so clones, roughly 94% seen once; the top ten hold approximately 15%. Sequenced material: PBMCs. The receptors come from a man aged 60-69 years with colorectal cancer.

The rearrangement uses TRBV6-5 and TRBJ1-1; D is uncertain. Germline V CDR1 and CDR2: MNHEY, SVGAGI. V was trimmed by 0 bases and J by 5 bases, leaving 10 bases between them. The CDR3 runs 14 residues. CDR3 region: CASSYSMRDTEAFF. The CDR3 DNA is TGTGCCAGCAGTTACTCGATGAGGGATACTGAAGCTTTCTTT.

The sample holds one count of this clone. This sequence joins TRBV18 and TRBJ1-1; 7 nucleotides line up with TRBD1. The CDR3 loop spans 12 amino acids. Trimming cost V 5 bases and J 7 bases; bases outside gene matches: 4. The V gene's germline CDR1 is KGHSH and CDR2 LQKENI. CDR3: CASSRGTDEAFF. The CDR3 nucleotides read TGTGCCAGCTCAAGAGGGACAGATGAAGCTTTCTTT.

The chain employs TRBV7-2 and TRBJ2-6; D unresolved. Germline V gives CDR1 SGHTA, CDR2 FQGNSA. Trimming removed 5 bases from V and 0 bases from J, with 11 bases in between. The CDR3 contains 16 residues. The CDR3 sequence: CASSAVWGSGANVLTF. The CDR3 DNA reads TGTGCCAGCAGCGCCGTTTGGGGCTCTGGGGCCAACGTCCTGACTTTC.

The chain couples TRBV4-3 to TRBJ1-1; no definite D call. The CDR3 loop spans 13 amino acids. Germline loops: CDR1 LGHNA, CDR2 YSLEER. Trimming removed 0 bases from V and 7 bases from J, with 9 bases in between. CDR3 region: CASSQDTQLEAFF. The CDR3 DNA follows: TGCGCCAGCAGCCAAGATACCCAGCTTGAAGCTTTCTTT.

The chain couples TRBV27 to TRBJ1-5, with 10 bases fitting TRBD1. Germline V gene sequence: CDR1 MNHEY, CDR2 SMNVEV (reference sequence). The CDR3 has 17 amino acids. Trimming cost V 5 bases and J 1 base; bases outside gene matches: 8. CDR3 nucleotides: TGTGCCAGCAGTAGAGGGACAGGGGCCTTAAGCAATCAGCCCCAGCATTTT. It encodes CASSRGTGALSNQPQHF.

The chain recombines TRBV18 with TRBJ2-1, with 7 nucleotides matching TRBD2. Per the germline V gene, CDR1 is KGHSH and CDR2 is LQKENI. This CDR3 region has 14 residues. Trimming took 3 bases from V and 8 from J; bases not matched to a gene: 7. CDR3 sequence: CASSPPGRADEQFF. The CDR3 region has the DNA TGTGCCAGCTCACCCCCGGGGAGGGCTGATGAGCAGTTCTTC.

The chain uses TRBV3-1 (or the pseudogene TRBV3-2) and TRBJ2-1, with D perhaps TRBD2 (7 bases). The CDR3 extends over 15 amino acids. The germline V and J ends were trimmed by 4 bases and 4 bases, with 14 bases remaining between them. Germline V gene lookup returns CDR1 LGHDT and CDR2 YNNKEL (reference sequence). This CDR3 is CASSLMGGAYNEQFF. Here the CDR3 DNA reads TGTGCCAGCAGCCTAATGGGGGGGGCGTACAATGAGCAGTTCTTC.

The CDR3 sequence is CSVDERAYNEQFF. The CDR3, as DNA: TGCAGCGTTGACGAGCGAGCCTACAATGAGCAGTTCTTC. The chain combines TRBV29-1 with TRBJ2-1; D is uncertain. The V gene lost 3 bases and the J gene lost 2 bases, with 8 bases spanning the gap. This CDR3 has 13 residues. Germline CDR1 reads SQVTM; CDR2 reads ANQGSEA.

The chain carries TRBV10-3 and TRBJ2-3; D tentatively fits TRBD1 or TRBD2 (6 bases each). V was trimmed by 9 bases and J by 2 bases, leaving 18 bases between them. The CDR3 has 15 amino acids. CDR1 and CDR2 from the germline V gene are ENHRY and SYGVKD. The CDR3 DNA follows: TGTGCCATTGCCGGAGGGGGTGCCCCCACAGATACGCAGTATTTT. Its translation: CAIAGGGAPTDTQYF.

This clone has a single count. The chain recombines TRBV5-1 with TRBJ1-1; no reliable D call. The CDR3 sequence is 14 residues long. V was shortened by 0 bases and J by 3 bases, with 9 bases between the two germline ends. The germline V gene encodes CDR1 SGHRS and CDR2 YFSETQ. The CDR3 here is CASSLVKGDTEAFF. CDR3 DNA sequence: TGCGCCAGCAGCTTGGTAAAGGGAGACACTGAAGCTTTCTTT.

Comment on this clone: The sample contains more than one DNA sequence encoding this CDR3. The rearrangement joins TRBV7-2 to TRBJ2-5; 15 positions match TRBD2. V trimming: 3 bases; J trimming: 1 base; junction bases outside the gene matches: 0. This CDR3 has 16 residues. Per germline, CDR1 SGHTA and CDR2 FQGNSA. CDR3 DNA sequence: TGTGCCAGCAGCTTGGGACTAGCGGGGGGCCAAGAGACCCAGTACTTC. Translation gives CASSLGLAGGQETQYF. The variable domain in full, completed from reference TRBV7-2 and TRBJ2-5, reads GAGVSQSPSNKVTEKGKDVELRCDPISGHTALYWYRQSLGQGLEFLIYFQGNSAPDKSGLPSDRFSAERTGGSVSTLTIQRTQQEDSAVYLCASSLGLAGGQETQYFGPGTRLLVL.

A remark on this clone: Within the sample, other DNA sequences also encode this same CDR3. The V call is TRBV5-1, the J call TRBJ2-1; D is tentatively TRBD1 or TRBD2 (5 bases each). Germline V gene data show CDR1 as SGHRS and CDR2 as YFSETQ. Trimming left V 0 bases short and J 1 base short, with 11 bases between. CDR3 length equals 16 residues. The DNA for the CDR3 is TGCGCCAGCAGCTTGGGGGGGACGGGTTCCTACAATGAGCAGTTCTTC. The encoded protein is CASSLGGTGSYNEQFF. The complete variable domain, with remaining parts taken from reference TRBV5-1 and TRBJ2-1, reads KAGVTQTPRYLIKTRGQQVTLSCSPISGHRSVSWYQQTPGQGLQFLFEYFSETQRNKGNFPGRFSGRQFSNSRSEMNVSTLELGDSALYLCASSLGGTGSYNEQFFGPGTRLTVL.

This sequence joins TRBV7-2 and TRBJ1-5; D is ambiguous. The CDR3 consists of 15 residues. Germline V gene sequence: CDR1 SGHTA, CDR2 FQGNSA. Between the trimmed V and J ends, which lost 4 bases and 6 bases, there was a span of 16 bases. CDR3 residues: CASSSPPLGVQPQHF. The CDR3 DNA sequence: TGTGCCAGCAGCTCCCCCCCCCTTGGGGTTCAGCCCCAGCATTTT.

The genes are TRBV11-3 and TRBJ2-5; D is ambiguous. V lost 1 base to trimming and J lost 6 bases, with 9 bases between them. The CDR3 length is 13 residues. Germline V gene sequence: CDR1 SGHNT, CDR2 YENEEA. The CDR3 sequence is CASSLGVGKTQYF. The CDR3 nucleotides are TGTGCCAGCAGCTTAGGGGTTGGGAAGACCCAGTACTTC.

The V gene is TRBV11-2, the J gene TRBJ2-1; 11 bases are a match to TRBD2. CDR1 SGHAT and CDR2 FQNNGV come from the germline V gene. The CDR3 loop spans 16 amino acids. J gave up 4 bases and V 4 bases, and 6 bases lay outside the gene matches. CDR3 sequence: CASSYFGTSGYNEQFF. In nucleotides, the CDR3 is TGTGCCAGCAGCTATTTCGGGACTAGCGGATACAATGAGCAGTTCTTC.

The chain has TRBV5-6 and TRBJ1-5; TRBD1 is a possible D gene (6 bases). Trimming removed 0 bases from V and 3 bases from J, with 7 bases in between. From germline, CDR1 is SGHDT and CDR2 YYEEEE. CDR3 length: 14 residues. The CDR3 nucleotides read TGTGCCAGCAGCTTGGGACAGGCCAATCAGCCCCAGCATTTT. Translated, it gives CASSLGQANQPQHF.

The CDR3: CASSLSGQSFGTGELFF. The CDR3, as DNA: TGTGCCAGCAGCTTATCGGGACAGTCTTTCGGCACCGGGGAGCTGTTTTTT. The chain recombines TRBV7-9 with TRBJ2-2; 7 positions match TRBD1. The germline gives CDR1 SEHNR, CDR2 FQNEAQ (reference sequence). Trimming removed 2 bases from V and 4 bases from J; junction bases left unmatched: 10. The CDR3 length is 17 residues.

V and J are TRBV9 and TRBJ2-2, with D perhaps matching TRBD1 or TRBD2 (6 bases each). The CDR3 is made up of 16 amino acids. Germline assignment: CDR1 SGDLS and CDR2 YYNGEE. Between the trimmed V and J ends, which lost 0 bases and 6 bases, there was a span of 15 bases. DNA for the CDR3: TGTGCCAGCAGCGTAGCAACTAGGGGGGTAGCCGGGGAGCTGTTTTTT. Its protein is CASSVATRGVAGELFF. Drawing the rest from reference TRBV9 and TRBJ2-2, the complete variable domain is DSGVTQTPKHLITATGQRVTLRCSPRSGDLSVYWYQQSLDQGLQFLIQYYNGEERAKGNILERFSAQQFPDLHSELNLSSLELGDSALYFCASSVATRGVAGELFFGEGSRLTVL.

DNA for the CDR3: TGCGCCAGCAGCTTGGGGCCCGGAGACACTGAAGCTTTCTTT. This sequence encodes CASSLGPGDTEAFF. The V and J genes are TRBV5-1 and TRBJ1-1; D is ambiguous. Germline V gene sequence: CDR1 SGHRS, CDR2 YFSETQ. This CDR3 has 14 residues. The V end lost 0 bases, the J end lost 3 bases, and 9 bases lay between the germline ends.

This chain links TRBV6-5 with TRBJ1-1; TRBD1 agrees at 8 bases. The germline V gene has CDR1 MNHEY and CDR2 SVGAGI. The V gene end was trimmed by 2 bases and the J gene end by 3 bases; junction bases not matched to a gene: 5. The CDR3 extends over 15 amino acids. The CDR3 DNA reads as TGTGCCAGCAGTTACGTGGGACAGGAATACACTGAAGCTTTCTTT. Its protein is CASSYVGQEYTEAFF.

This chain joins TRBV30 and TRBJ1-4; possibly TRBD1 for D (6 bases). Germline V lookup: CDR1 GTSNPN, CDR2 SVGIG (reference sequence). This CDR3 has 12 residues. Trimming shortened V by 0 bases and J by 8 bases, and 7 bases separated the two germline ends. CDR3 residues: CAWSVTGEKLFF. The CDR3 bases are TGTGCCTGGAGTGTGACAGGAGAAAAACTGTTTTTT.

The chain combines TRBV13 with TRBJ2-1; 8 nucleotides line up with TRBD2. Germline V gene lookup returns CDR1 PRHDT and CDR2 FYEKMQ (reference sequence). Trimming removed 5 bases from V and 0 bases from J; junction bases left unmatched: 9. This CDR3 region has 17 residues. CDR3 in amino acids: CASSHFSGGSSYNEQFF. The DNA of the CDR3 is TGTGCCAGCAGCCACTTCTCGGGGGGGAGCTCCTACAATGAGCAGTTCTTC.

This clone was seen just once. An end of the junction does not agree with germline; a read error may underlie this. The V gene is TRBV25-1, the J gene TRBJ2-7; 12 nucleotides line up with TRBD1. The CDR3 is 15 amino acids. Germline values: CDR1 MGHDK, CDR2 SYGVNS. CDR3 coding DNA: TGTGCCAGCCCGCCGGGGACAGGGGGCTCCAACGAGCAGTACTTC. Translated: CASPPGTGGSNEQYF.

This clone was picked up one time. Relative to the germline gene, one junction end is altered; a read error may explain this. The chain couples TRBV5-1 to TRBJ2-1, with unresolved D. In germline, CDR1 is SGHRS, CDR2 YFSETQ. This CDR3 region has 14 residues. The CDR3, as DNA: TGCGCCAGCAGCTTGGGAGACTCCCACAATGAGCAGTTCTTC. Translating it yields CASSLGDSHNEQFF.

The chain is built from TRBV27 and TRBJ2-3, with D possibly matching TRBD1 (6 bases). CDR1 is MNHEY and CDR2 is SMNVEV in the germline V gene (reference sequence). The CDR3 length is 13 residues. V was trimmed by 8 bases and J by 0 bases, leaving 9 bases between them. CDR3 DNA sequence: TGTGCCAGCCTGGACAGAAGCACAGATACGCAGTATTTT. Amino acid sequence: CASLDRSTDTQYF.

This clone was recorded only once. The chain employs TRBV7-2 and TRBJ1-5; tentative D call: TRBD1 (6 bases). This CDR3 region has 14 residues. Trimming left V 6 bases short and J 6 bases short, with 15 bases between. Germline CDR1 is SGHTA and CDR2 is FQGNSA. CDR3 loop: CASSPAGAVQPQHF. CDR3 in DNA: TGTGCCAGCAGTCCAGCGGGGGCGGTTCAGCCCCAGCATTTT.

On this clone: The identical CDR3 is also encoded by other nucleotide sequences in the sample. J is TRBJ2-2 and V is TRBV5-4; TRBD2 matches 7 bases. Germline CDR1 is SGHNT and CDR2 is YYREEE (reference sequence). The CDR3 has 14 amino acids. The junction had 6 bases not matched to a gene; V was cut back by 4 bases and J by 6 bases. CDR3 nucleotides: TGTGCCAGCAGCCCGGGTCGGGGGGCCGGGGAGCTGTTTTTT. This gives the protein CASSPGRGAGELFF. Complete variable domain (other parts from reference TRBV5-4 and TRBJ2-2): ETGVTQSPTHLIKTRGQQVTLRCSSQSGHNTVSWYQQALGQGPQFIFQYYREEENGRGNFPPRFSGLQFPNYSSELNVNALELDDSALYLCASSPGRGAGELFFGEGSRLTVL.

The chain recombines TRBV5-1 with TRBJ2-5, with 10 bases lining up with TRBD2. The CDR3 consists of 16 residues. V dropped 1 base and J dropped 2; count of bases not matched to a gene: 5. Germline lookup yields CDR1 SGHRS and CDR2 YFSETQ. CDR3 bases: TGCGCCAGCAGCTTGTCTAGCGGGGGAGCACAAGAGACCCAGTACTTC. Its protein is CASSLSSGGAQETQYF.

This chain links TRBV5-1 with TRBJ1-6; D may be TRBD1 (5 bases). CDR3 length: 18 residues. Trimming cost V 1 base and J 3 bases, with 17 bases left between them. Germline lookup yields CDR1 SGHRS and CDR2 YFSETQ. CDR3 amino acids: CASSLNGTRLYYNSPLHF. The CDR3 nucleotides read TGCGCCAGCAGCTTGAACGGGACCCGCCTTTACTATAATTCACCCCTCCACTTT.

Here the CDR3 DNA reads TGTGCCAGCTCCCAGGGGGATTACACAGATACGCAGTATTTT. Its translation is CASSQGDYTDTQYF. This chain uses TRBV18 with TRBJ2-3; 7 bases fit TRBD1. The CDR3 runs to 14 residues. Trimming removed 6 bases from V and 2 bases from J; junction bases left unmatched: 5. CDR1 and CDR2 from the germline V gene are KGHSH and LQKENI.